These 15 T cell receptor beta chains share one sample of origin, sequenced in a study of naive and memory T cell subsets (dated by TCRdb to the late 2010s). Results the study describes overall, beyond this receptor: A few larger clonotypes were present in naive repertoires, especially CD8 naive repertoires, and these clonotypes were possibly memory cells re-expressing CD45RA.

Receptor libraries were prepared by UMI-ligation and nested PCR. Sequenced using an Illumina MiSeq. The beta constant-region primer consisted of an equimolar mixture of two oligonucleotides that together covered TRBC1 and TRBC2. The ligated cDNA went through four rounds of PCR with nested alpha and beta constant-region primers together with the SP2 primer. TCRdb reprocessed the public reads (quality trimming at Q25 with fastp, clone calling with MiXCR) and kept in-frame beta chains. Rows with one shared CDR3 protein collapse into an entry with the most common genes and DNA. In all, the sample holds 98,000 or so distinct CDR3 sequences, and roughly 10% of those were seen once. The top ten constitute approximately 0.14% of the sample. For these receptors, no antigen is known. Sequenced material: naive CD4+ T cells from blood. This specimen's cell subset or site label, per the study, means: naive T cells, CD45RA high CD27+. The receptor source for this set is a human donor in good health.

This clonotype was found a few times. This chain links TRBV12-3 or TRBV12-4 with TRBJ2-3; unclear D gene. V dropped 4 bases and J dropped 6 bases, with 11 bases sitting between them. CDR3 length: 13 residues. The CDR3 loop is CASSSLWLDTQYF. As DNA, the CDR3 is TGTGCCAGCAGTTCCCTCTGGCTCGATACGCAGTATTTT.

The rearrangement joins TRBV6-4 to TRBJ1-2; perhaps TRBD1 as D (5 bases). V lost 6 bases and J 0 bases, leaving 11 bases between the germline ends. The CDR3 runs to 14 residues. CDR1 MRHNA and CDR2 SNTAGT come from the germline V gene. CDR3 nucleotides: TGTGCCAGCAGGCAGACAGCCACTAACTATGGCTACACCTTC. Encoded protein: CASRQTATNYGYTF.

This clonotype turned up a few times. In DNA form, the CDR3 reads TGTGCCAGCAGCTTATCCCCCGTTTTAATAGCGGGGGGGTTTGAGCAGTTCTTC. Residues: CASSLSPVLIAGGFEQFF. This chain links TRBV7-6 with TRBJ2-1; 11 bases map to TRBD2. The CDR3 totals 18 residues. V trimming: 2 bases; J trimming: 9 bases; junction bases outside the gene matches: 15. In germline, CDR1 is SGHVS, CDR2 FNYEAQ.

The chain has TRBV19 and TRBJ2-7; D perhaps matches TRBD1 (6 bases). Looked up from germline, CDR1 is LNHDA and CDR2 is SQIVND (reference sequence). V dropped 5 bases and J dropped 2 bases, with 16 bases sitting between them. This CDR3 comprises 15 residues. The chain's CDR3 is CASSVQGLITYEQYF. The DNA of the CDR3 is TGTGCCAGTAGTGTTCAGGGGCTGATAACCTACGAGCAGTACTTC.

This clonotype was seen more than once but under ten times. Here the CDR3 DNA reads TGTGCCAGCAGAAAAGGGACACTGGATATTTCACCCCTCCACTTT. Translating it yields CASRKGTLDISPLHF. The chain joins TRBV28 to TRBJ1-6, with D perhaps matching TRBD1 (6 bases). The CDR3 consists of 15 residues. The V and J ends lost 6 bases and 9 bases respectively, with 18 bases between them. Germline CDR1 reads MDHEN; CDR2 reads SYDVKM.

Only a few counts were recorded for this clonotype. The rearrangement links TRBV20-1 to TRBJ1-2; TRBD1 might be the D (5 bases). The germline V gene encodes CDR1 DFQATT and CDR2 SNEGSKA (reference sequence). The CDR3 totals 16 residues. V lost 5 bases and J lost 5, with 24 bases in between. CDR3 sequence: CSAARLSGTDGYGYTF. The CDR3 DNA follows: TGCAGTGCTGCCCGCCTCAGTGGGACGGACGGATATGGCTACACCTTC.

This clonotype showed up many times. The gene calls are TRBV14 and TRBJ2-1; the D is unclear. Germline CDR1 and CDR2: SGHDN and FVKESK. The CDR3 runs 15 residues. Trimming stripped 0 bases from V and 8 bases from J, with 14 bases between. The CDR3 DNA follows: TGTGCCAGCAGCCAAGATCTTGGCAGGCGATATGAGCAGTTCTTC. It encodes CASSQDLGRRYEQFF.

This clonotype has more than one count but fewer than ten. V is TRBV29-1 and J is TRBJ2-1; either TRBD1 or TRBD2 may fit D (5 bases each). The germline V gene encodes CDR1 SQVTM and CDR2 ANQGSEA. V lost 5 bases and J lost 4, with 24 bases in between. The CDR3 loop spans 17 amino acids. DNA for the CDR3: TGCAGCGTTTATGTAAGGGGAAGAGGGAGAGGGTACAATGAGCAGTTCTTC. Translating it yields CSVYVRGRGRGYNEQFF.

This clonotype has just a few counts. CDR3 residues: CASSPTGGVRNTGELFF. The CDR3 bases are TGTGCCAGCAGCCCGACCGGAGGGGTGCGAAACACCGGGGAGCTGTTTTTT. The gene calls are TRBV11-1 and TRBJ2-2; possibly TRBD2 for D (6 bases). This CDR3 is 17 amino acids long. Trimming took 5 bases from V and 2 from J, leaving 18 bases between them. Germline assignment: CDR1 SGHAT and CDR2 FQDESV (reference sequence).

This clonotype was picked up a small number of times. The chain is built from TRBV29-1 and TRBJ2-2; 7 bases map to TRBD1. Losses at the gene ends were 4 bases for V and 1 base for J; bases not matched to a gene: 9. The CDR3 covers 16 residues. CDR1 and CDR2 from the germline V gene are SQVTM and ANQGSEA. CDR3 residues: CSVGHQRQGNTGELFF. CDR3 nucleotides: TGCAGCGTTGGGCATCAGAGACAGGGGAACACCGGGGAGCTGTTTTTT.

The chain joins TRBV30 to TRBJ2-5, with D perhaps assigned TRBD1 or TRBD2 (5 bases each). Trimming removed 1 base from V and 4 bases from J, with 16 bases in between. CDR3 length: 15 amino acids. Germline V gives CDR1 GTSNPN, CDR2 SVGIG (reference sequence). The CDR3 sequence is CAWSGRDRSPETQYF. The CDR3 DNA follows: TGTGCCTGGAGTGGAAGGGACCGCTCCCCAGAGACCCAGTACTTC.

A few counts support this clonotype. The chain is built from TRBV3-1 and TRBJ2-2; D is undetermined. CDR3 length: 13 residues. In germline, CDR1 is LGHDT, CDR2 YNNKEL (reference sequence). Trimming took 2 bases from V and 6 from J, leaving 7 bases between them. The CDR3: CASSQSEAGELFF. The CDR3 nucleotides read TGTGCCAGCAGCCAATCAGAGGCCGGGGAGCTGTTTTTT.

This clonotype appeared a few times. The rearrangement links TRBV18 to TRBJ2-3; 9 positions match TRBD1. Germline CDR1 is KGHSH and CDR2 is LQKENI. The CDR3 is 15 amino acids. J was trimmed by 6 bases and V by 4 bases; bases with no gene match: 8. Written as DNA, the CDR3 is TGTGCCAGCTCACTATATCGGACAGGGGCCGATACGCAGTATTTT. It yields the protein CASSLYRTGADTQYF.

The chain carries TRBV12-3 or TRBV12-4 and TRBJ2-5; D gene uncertain. This CDR3 is built from 11 residues. Trimming took 6 bases from V and 10 from J, leaving 12 bases between them. CDR3 in amino acids: CASSEVQIQYF. The CDR3 DNA follows: TGTGCCAGCAGCGAGGTCCAAATCCAGTACTTC.

This clonotype was seen more than once but under ten times. The chain recombines TRBV15 with TRBJ1-5; TRBD1 aligns across 8 bases. CDR3 length equals 19 residues. V shed 0 bases, J shed 7 bases, and the junction held 17 bases outside the gene matches. Germline V CDR1 and CDR2: LNHNV, YYDKDF (reference sequence). The CDR3 nucleotides are TGTGCCACCAGCAGAGATCTTGGGACAGGTGTATTACCAGGGCAGCCCCAGCATTTT. This translates into CATSRDLGTGVLPGQPQHF.